Given below is one T cell receptor (beta chain) in context. This sample stems from a study of blood T cells in healthy people across ages. Per the germline V gene, CDR1 is SQVTM and CDR2 is ANQGSEA. The CDR3 consists of 11 residues. V dropped 7 bases and J dropped 6 bases, with 10 bases sitting between them. A second 7 to 11 cycle PCR used barcoded and J-beta primers. TCRdb independently ran MiXCR on the 5' RACE reads; one entry per CDR3 protein. Here the sample spans 350,000 to 450,000 distinct CDR3 sequences, approximately 47% being singletons. The chain uses TRBV29-1 and TRBJ2-1, with D perhaps matching TRBD1 or TRBD2 (5 bases each). The sequenced material came from blood. The clonotype originates from a man aged 60 to 75 in good health. The CDR3 nucleotides are TGCAGCGCTGGGACCCTCAATGAGCAGTTCTTC. Its protein product is CSAGTLNEQFF.